The next 8 T cell receptor beta chains were all read from a single sample in a study of blood T cells in healthy people across ages. A J-beta primer mix and a sample-barcoded 5' primer were used in a second PCR of roughly 7 to 12 cycles. TCRdb re-analysed the 5' RACE reads in MiXCR, keeping a single row per CDR3 protein. The sample has some 1.6 million distinct CDR3 sequences; 30% to 40% are singletons. Sequencing was performed on blood. The receptor set was obtained from a woman in her 30s in good health.

A word on this clonotype: A read error may account for a junction end that differs from germline. The CDR3 protein is CAGSLGASGTAKNIQYF. DNA of the CDR3: TGTGCCGGCAGCTTAGGGGCTAGCGGTACAGCCAAAAACATTCAGTACTTC. This chain joins TRBV11-2 and TRBJ2-4, with 7 bases aligning to TRBD2. The CDR3 is 17 amino acids. CDR1 and CDR2 (germline): SGHAT, FQNNGV.

The rearrangement uses TRBV28 and TRBJ2-4; D might be TRBD2 (7 bases). TRBJ2-7 explains the end of the DNA better; the J call may be wrong. Germline-derived CDR1 and CDR2 are MDHEN and SYDVKM. There are 15 residues in the CDR3. Written as DNA, the CDR3 is TGTGCCAGCATGGGGGGGGCAGGGAACTTGTACGAGCAGTACTTC. Translating it yields CASMGGAGNLYEQYF.

The rearrangement uses TRBV20-1 and TRBJ2-1; TRBD1 aligns across 11 bases. V gave up 5 bases and J gave up 1 base; unmatched junction bases: 7. This CDR3 is 16 amino acids long. Germline V CDR1 and CDR2: DFQATT, SNEGSKA (reference sequence). The CDR3 bases are TGCAGTGCTTGTGGACAGGGGGCGGGTTCCTACAATGAGCAGTTCTTC. Protein sequence: CSACGQGAGSYNEQFF.

The genes are TRBV6-1 and TRBJ1-1, with D uncertain. Trimming removed 0 bases from V and 5 bases from J, with 10 bases in between. The CDR3 spans 14 residues. Germline CDR1 is MNHNS and CDR2 is SASEGT. The CDR3 here is CASSEAIEGTEAFF. CDR3 nucleotides: TGTGCCAGCAGTGAAGCGATTGAAGGGACTGAAGCTTTCTTT.

V is TRBV29-1 and J is TRBJ1-2, with D possibly matching TRBD1 (5 bases). Per germline, CDR1 SQVTM and CDR2 ANQGSEA. Trimming cost V 5 bases and J 6 bases, with 13 bases left between them. This CDR3 has 12 residues. CDR3: CSVLGGVNGYTF. The CDR3 bases are TGCAGCGTTTTGGGGGGTGTCAATGGCTACACCTTC.

V usage is TRBV28 and J usage is TRBJ2-7; D may correspond to TRBD1 or TRBD2 (5 bases each). This CDR3 contains 14 residues. The V gene lost 5 bases and the J gene lost 7 bases, with 18 bases spanning the gap. The germline CDR1 and CDR2 sequences are MDHEN and SYDVKM. The CDR3 coding sequence is TGTGCCAGCAGTACCGGGACGGTTGCTGGAGAGCAGTACTTC. Its protein product is CASSTGTVAGEQYF.

The chain combines TRBV20-1 with TRBJ2-1, with D perhaps TRBD2 (6 bases). Trimming took 2 bases from V and 8 from J, leaving 13 bases between them. The CDR3 loop spans 13 amino acids. Germline CDR1 and CDR2: DFQATT and SNEGSKA (reference sequence). CDR3 loop: CSARQGLWHEQFF. For the CDR3, the DNA is TGCAGTGCTAGACAGGGACTGTGGCATGAGCAGTTCTTC.

This clonotype turned up a few times. The J gene is TRBJ2-7, the V gene TRBV24-1; 7 bases match TRBD1. Germline V gives CDR1 KGHDR, CDR2 SFDVKD. V gave up 2 bases and J gave up 10 bases; unmatched junction bases: 4. The CDR3 totals 12 residues. The CDR3 is CATSDYQGVQYF. In DNA, the CDR3 is TGTGCCACCAGTGATTATCAGGGGGTCCAGTACTTC.